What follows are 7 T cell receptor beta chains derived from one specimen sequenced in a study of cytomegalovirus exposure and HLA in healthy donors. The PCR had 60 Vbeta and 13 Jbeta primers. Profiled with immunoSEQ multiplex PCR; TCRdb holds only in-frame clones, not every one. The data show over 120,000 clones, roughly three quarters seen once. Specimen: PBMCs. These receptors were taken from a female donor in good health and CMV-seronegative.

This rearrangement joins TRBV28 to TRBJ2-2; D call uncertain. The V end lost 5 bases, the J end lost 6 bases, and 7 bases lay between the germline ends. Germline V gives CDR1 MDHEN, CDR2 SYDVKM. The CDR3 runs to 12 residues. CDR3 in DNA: TGTGCCAGCAGTCCCCAGGCCGGGGAGCTGTTTTTT. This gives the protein CASSPQAGELFF.

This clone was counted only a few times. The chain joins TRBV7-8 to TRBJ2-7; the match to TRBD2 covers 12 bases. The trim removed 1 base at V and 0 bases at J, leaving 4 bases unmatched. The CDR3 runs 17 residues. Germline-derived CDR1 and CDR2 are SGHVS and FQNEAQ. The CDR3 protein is CASSLGSSGRASYEQYF. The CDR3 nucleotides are TGTGCCAGCAGCTTAGGTTCTAGCGGGAGGGCCTCCTACGAGCAGTACTTC.

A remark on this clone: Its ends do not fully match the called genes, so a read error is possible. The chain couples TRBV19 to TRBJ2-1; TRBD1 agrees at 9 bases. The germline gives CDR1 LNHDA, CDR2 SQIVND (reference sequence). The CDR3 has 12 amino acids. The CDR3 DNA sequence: TGTGCCAGTAGTATCCGCCGGGACAGGGTGATCTTC. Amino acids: CASSIRRDRVIF. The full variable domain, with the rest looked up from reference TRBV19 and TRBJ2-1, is DGGITQSPKYLFRKEGQNVTLSCEQNLNHDAMYWYRQDPGQGLRLIYYSQIVNDFQKGDIAEGYSVSREKKESFPLTVTSAQKNPTAFYLCASSIRRDRVIFGPGTRLTVL.

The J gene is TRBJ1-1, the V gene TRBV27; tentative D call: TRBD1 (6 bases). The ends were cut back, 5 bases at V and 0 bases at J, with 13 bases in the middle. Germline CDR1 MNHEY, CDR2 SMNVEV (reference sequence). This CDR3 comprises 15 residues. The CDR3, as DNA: TGTGCCAGCAGTCTAAGGACAGCCATGAACACTGAAGCTTTCTTT. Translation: CASSLRTAMNTEAFF.

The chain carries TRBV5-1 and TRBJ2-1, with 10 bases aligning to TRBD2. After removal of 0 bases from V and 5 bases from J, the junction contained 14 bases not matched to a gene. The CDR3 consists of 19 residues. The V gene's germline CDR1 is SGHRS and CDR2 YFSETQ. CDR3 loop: CASSLASTPRTSGDNEQFF. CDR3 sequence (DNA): TGCGCCAGCAGCTTGGCCTCCACCCCGCGGACTAGCGGAGACAATGAGCAGTTCTTC.

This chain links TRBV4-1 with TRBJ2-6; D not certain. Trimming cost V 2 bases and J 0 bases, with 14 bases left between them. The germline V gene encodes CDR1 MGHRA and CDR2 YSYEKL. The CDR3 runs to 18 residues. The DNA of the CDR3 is TGCGCCAGCAGCCAAATCCCAGGTCCAAGCTCTGGGGCCAACGTCCTGACTTTC. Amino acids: CASSQIPGPSSGANVLTF.

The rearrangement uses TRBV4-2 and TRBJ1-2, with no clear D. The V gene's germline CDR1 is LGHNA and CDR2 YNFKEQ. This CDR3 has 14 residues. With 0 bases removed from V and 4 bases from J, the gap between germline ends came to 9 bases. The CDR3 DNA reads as TGTGCCAGCAGCCAAGAGGCCCGGAGCTATGGCTACACCTTC. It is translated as CASSQEARSYGYTF.